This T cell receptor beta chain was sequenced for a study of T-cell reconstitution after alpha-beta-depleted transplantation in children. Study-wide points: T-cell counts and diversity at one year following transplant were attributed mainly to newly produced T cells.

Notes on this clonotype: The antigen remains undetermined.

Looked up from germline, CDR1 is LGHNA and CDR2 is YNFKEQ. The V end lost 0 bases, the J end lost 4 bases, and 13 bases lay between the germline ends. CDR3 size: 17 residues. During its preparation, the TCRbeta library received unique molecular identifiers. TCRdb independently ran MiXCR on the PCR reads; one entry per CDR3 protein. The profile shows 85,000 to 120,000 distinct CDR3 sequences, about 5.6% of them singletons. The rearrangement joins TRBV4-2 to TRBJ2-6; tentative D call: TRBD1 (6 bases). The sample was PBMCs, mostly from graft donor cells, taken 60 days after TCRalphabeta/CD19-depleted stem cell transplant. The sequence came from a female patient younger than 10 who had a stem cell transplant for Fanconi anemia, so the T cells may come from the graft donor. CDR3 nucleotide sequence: TGTGCCAGCAGCCAAGAGAGTCCAGGGACAGGGGCCAACGTCCTGACTTTC. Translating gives CASSQESPGTGANVLTF.